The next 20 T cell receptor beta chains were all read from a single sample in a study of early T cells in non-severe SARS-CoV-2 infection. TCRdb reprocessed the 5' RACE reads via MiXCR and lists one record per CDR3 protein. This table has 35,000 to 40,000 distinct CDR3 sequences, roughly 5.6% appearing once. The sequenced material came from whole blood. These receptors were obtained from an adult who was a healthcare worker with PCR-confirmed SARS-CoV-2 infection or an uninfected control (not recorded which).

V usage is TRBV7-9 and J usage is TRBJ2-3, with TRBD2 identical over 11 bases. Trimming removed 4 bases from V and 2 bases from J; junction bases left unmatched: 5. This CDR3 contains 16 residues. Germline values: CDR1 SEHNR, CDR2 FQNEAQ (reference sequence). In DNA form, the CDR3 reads TGTGCCAGCAGCTCGTCGACTAGCGGGAACACAGATACGCAGTATTTT. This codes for CASSSSTSGNTDTQYF.

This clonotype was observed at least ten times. The CDR3 sequence is CASRGSNQPQHF. The CDR3 DNA reads as TGTGCCAGCAGAGGCAGTAATCAGCCCCAGCATTTT. The chain has TRBV28 and TRBJ1-5; no firm D call. There are 12 residues in the CDR3. V lost 6 bases to trimming and J lost 4 bases, with 7 bases between them. In germline, CDR1 is MDHEN, CDR2 SYDVKM. The full variable domain, its missing parts supplied by reference TRBV28 and TRBJ1-5, is DVKVTQSSRYLVKRTGEKVFLECVQDMDHENMFWYRQDPGLGLRLIYFSYDVKMKEKGDIPEGYSVSREKKERFSLILESASTNQTSMYLCASRGSNQPQHFGDGTRLSIL.

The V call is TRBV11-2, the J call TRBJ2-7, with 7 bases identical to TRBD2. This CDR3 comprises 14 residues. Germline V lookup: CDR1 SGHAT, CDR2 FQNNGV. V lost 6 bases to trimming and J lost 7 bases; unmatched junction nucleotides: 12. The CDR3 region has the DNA TGTGCCAGCAGTCCCGGGACTAACGTTAATGAGCAGTACTTC. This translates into CASSPGTNVNEQYF.

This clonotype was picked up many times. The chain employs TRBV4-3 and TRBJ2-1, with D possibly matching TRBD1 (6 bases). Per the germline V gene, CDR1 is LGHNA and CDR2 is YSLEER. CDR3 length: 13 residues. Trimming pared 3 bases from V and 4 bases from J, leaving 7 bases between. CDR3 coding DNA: TGCGCCAGCAGCCACACAGGGTACAATGAGCAGTTCTTC. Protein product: CASSHTGYNEQFF.

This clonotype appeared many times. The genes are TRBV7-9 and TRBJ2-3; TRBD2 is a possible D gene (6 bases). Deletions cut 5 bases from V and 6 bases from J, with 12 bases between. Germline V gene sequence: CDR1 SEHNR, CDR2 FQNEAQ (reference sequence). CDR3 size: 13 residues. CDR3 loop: CASSPPAGDTQYF. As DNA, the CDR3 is TGTGCCAGCAGCCCCCCTGCGGGGGATACGCAGTATTTT.

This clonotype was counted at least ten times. In DNA, the CDR3 is TGTGCCAGCAGCCCCCAACGGGAGCATGAGCAGTTCTTC. Translating gives CASSPQREHEQFF. V usage is TRBV16 and J usage is TRBJ2-1; tentative D call: TRBD2 (6 bases). The V gene's germline CDR1 is KGHSY and CDR2 FQNENV. The CDR3 sequence is 13 residues long. V was shortened by 4 bases and J by 8 bases, with 12 bases between the two germline ends.

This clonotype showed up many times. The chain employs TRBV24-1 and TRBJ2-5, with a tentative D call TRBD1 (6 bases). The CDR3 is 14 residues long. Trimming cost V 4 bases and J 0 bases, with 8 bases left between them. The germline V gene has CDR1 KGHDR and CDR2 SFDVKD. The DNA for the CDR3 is TGTGCCACCAGTGAAAACAGGGACCAAGAGACCCAGTACTTC. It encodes CATSENRDQETQYF.

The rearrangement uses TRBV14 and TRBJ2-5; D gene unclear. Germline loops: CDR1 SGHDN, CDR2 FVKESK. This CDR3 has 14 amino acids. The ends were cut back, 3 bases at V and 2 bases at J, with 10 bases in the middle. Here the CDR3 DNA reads TGTGCCAGCAGCCATGTCAGAGATCAAGAGACCCAGTACTTC. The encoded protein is CASSHVRDQETQYF.

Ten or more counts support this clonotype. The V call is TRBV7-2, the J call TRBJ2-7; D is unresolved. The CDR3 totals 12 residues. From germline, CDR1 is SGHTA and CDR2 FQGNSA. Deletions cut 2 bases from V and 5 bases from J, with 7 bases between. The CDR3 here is CASSLRFHEQYF. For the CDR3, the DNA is TGTGCCAGCAGCTTAAGGTTCCACGAGCAGTACTTC.

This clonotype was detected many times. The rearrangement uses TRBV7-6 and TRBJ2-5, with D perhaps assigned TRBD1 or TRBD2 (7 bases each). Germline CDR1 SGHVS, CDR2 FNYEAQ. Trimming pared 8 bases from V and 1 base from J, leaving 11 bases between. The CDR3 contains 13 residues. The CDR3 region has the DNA TGTGCCAGCGGGAGGGACAGCCAAGAGACCCAGTACTTC. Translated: CASGRDSQETQYF.

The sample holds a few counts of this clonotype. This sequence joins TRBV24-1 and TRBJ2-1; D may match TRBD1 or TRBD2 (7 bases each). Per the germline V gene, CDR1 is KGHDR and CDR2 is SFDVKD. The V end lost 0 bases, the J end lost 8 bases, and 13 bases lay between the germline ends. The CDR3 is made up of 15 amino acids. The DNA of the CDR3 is TGTGCCACCAGTGATTTGCAGGGGGGGAGGGATGAGCAGTTCTTC. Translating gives CATSDLQGGRDEQFF.

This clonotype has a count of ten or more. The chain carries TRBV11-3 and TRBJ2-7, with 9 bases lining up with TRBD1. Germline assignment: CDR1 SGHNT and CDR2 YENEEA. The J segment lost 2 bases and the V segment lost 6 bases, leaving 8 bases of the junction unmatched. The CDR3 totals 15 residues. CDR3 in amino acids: CASSAGTGQAYEQYF. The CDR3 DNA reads TGTGCCAGCAGTGCCGGGACAGGGCAAGCCTACGAGCAGTACTTC.

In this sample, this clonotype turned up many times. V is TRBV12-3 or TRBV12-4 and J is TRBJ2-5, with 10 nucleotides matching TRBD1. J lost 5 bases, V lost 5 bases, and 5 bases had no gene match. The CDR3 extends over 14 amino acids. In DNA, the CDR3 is TGTGCCAGCAGTAGGGACAGGGGATCGGAGACCCAGTACTTC. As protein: CASSRDRGSETQYF.

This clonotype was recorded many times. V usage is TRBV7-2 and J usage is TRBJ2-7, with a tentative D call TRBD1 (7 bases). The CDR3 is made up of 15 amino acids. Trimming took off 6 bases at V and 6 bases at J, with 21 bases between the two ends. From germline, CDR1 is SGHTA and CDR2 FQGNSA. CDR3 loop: CASRTLGGGLIEQYF. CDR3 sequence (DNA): TGTGCCAGCAGAACCTTAGGAGGGGGCCTTATCGAGCAGTACTTC.

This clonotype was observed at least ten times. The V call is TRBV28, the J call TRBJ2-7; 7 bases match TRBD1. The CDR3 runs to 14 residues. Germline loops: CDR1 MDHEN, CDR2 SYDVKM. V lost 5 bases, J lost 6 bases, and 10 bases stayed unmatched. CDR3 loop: CASSPPDRTSEQYF. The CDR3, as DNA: TGTGCCAGCAGTCCCCCGGACAGGACGAGCGAGCAGTACTTC.

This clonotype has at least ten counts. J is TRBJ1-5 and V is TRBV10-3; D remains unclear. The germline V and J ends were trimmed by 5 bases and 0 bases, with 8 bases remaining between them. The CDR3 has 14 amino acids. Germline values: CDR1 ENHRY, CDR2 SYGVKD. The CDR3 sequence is CAISLDGSNQPQHF. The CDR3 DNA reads TGTGCCATCAGTCTCGATGGTAGCAATCAGCCCCAGCATTTT.

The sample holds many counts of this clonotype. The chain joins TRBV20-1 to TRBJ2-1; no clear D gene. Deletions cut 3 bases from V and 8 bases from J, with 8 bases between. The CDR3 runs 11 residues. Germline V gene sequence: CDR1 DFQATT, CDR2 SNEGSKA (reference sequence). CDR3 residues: CSARALYEQFF. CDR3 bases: TGCAGTGCTAGGGCATTGTATGAGCAGTTCTTC.

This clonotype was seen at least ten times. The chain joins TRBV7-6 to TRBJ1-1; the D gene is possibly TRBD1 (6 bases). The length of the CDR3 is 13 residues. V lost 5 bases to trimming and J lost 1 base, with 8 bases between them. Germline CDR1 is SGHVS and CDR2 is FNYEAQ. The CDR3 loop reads CASSQQGNTEAFF. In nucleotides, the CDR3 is TGTGCCAGCAGCCAACAGGGGAACACTGAAGCTTTCTTT.

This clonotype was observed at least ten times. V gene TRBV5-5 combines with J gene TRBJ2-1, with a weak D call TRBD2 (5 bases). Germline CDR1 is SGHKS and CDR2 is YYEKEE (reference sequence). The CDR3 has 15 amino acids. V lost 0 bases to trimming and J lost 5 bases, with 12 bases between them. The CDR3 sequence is CASSLAVLGHNEQFF. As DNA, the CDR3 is TGTGCCAGCAGCTTGGCCGTACTAGGACACAATGAGCAGTTCTTC. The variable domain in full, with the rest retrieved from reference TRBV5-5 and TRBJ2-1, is DAGVTQSPTHLIKTRGQQVTLRCSPISGHKSVSWYQQVLGQGPQFIFQYYEKEERGRGNFPDRFSARQFPNYSSELNVNALLLGDSALYLCASSLAVLGHNEQFFGPGTRLTVL.

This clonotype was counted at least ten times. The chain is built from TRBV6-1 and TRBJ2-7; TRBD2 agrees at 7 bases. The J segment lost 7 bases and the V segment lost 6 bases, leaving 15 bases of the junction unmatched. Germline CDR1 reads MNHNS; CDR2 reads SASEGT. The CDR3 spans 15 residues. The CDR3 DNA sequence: TGTGCCAGCAGATATGGACTAGACTCACTCAAGGAGCAGTACTTC. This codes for CASRYGLDSLKEQYF.